The next 31 T cell receptor beta chains were all read from a single sample in a study of T cells in Graves' hyperthyroidism and ophthalmopathy. RNA transcripts gave rise to amplified TCR beta CDR3 regions. The HTBI set primed first-round TCR CDR3 RT-PCR. TCRdb recomputed calls from the multiplex PCR reads with MiXCR, one row per CDR3 protein. The sample lists roughly 350,000 distinct CDR3 sequences, around 14% seen once, with around 23% in the top ten. Sequenced material: blood. These receptors came from a woman aged 30 to 39 with Graves' hyperthyroidism.

To note about this clonotype: One end of the junction fails to match germline, which may point to a read error. V is TRBV16 and J is TRBJ1-5; the D is unclear. From germline, CDR1 is KGHSY and CDR2 FQNENV. This CDR3 is built from 15 residues. The DNA of the CDR3 is TGTGCCAGCAGCCAATTTTGGGGTAGCGATCAGCCCCAGCATTTT. This encodes CASSQFWGSDQPQHF.

V is TRBV30 and J is TRBJ1-4; no reliable D call. Trimming removed 0 bases from V and 5 bases from J, with 10 bases in between. The germline CDR1 and CDR2 sequences are GTSNPN and SVGIG (reference sequence). The CDR3 loop spans 14 amino acids. The CDR3 protein is CAWSVRQLNEKLFF. CDR3 nucleotide sequence: TGTGCCTGGAGTGTAAGGCAGTTAAATGAAAAACTGTTTTTT.

Concerning this clonotype: Its ends do not fully match the called genes, so a read error is possible. The genes are TRBV7-2 and TRBJ2-3, with 7 nucleotides matching TRBD1. Germline V lookup: CDR1 SGHTA, CDR2 FQGNSA. CDR3 length: 17 residues. The CDR3 DNA sequence: TGTGCCAGCAGCTCAGTAAGAGGGGGCCGAACCACAGAGACGCAGTATTTT. It specifies CASSSVRGGRTTETQYF.

This chain links TRBV20-1 with TRBJ2-1; D gene unclear. The germline V and J ends were trimmed by 1 base and 7 bases, with 5 bases remaining between them. The CDR3 runs 11 residues. Germline V CDR1 and CDR2: DFQATT, SNEGSKA (reference sequence). CDR3 bases: TGCAGTGCTAGAGTTTATAATGAGCAGTTCTTC. This codes for CSARVYNEQFF.

This clonotype was counted ten times or more. The V gene is TRBV29-1, the J gene TRBJ1-1; D remains ambiguous. CDR1 is SQVTM and CDR2 is ANQGSEA in the germline V gene. This CDR3 is 14 amino acids long. The CDR3 loop reads CSLVGMWGNTEAFF. The CDR3 nucleotides read TGCAGTCTCGTCGGGATGTGGGGTAACACTGAAGCTTTCTTT.

This clonotype was seen repeatedly, ten times or more. The chain uses TRBV28 and TRBJ2-5; D may be TRBD1 (5 bases). V lost 3 bases and J lost 5, with 16 bases in between. CDR1 and CDR2 (germline): MDHEN, SYDVKM. CDR3 size: 15 residues. CDR3 sequence (DNA): TGTGCCAGCAGTTTCCTACAGGCCGCGCCGGAGACCCAGTACTTC. Its protein is CASSFLQAAPETQYF.

There are many counts of this clonotype. This sequence joins TRBV28 and TRBJ1-5; no reliable D call. This CDR3 region has 13 residues. Trimming took 4 bases from V and 7 from J, leaving 11 bases between them. Per the germline V gene, CDR1 is MDHEN and CDR2 is SYDVKM. The CDR3 DNA reads TGTGCCAGCAGTTACCCGGAATTACAGCCCCAGCATTTT. This sequence encodes CASSYPELQPQHF.

The chain combines TRBV5-4 with TRBJ2-2; D unresolved. The V gene's germline CDR1 is SGHNT and CDR2 YYREEE (reference sequence). The CDR3 spans 16 residues. V was clipped by 0 bases and J by 0 bases, with 9 bases between them. CDR3 protein: CASSLVGRTNTGELFF. The CDR3 coding sequence is TGTGCCAGCAGCTTGGTCGGCCGAACGAACACCGGGGAGCTGTTTTTT.

This clonotype was seen many times. The gene calls are TRBV11-1 and TRBJ1-1; the D gene is possibly TRBD1 (6 bases). V was shortened by 4 bases and J by 4 bases, with 13 bases between the two germline ends. The length of the CDR3 is 14 residues. In germline, CDR1 is SGHAT, CDR2 FQDESV (reference sequence). CDR3 residues: CASSYQQGATEAFF. In nucleotides, the CDR3 is TGTGCCAGCAGCTATCAACAGGGTGCCACTGAAGCTTTCTTT. Complete variable domain (other parts from reference TRBV11-1 and TRBJ1-1): EAEVAQSPRYKITEKSQAVAFWCDPISGHATLYWYRQILGQGPELLVQFQDESVVDDSQLPKDRFSAERLKGVDSTLKIQPAELGDSAMYLCASSYQQGATEAFFGQGTRLTVV.

This clonotype was seen ten or more times. The V and J genes are TRBV20-1 and TRBJ1-1; D might be TRBD1 (6 bases). Per germline, CDR1 DFQATT and CDR2 SNEGSKA (reference sequence). The ends were cut back, 5 bases at V and 8 bases at J, with 12 bases in the middle. This CDR3 spans 11 amino acids. CDR3 DNA: TGCAGTGCTCACACAGGGCTAGAAGCTTTCTTT. This sequence encodes CSAHTGLEAFF.

The chain combines TRBV18 with TRBJ2-7; D could derive from TRBD1 or TRBD2 (5 bases each). CDR1 KGHSH and CDR2 LQKENI come from the germline V gene. This CDR3 has 17 amino acids. Trimming stripped 2 bases from V and 3 bases from J, with 20 bases between. As DNA, the CDR3 is TGTGCCAGCTCACCATATTCGAGGGGAATGCGGGTCTACGAGCAGTACTTC. Translating it yields CASSPYSRGMRVYEQYF.

This clonotype showed up just a few times. The CDR3 here is CASSDLGGSSPQFF. The CDR3 coding sequence is TGTGCCAGCAGTGACTTGGGCGGGAGTTCGCCGCAGTTCTTC. The gene calls are TRBV6-1 and TRBJ2-1; TRBD2 aligns across 7 bases. Germline V CDR1 and CDR2: MNHNS, SASEGT. This CDR3 contains 14 residues. J lost 12 bases, V lost 3 bases, and 11 bases had no gene match.

This clonotype has a count of ten or more. The J gene is TRBJ2-2, the V gene TRBV27, with D possibly TRBD1 on 5 matching bases. Trimming left V 0 bases short and J 2 bases short, with 13 bases between. The germline V gene encodes CDR1 MNHEY and CDR2 SMNVEV (reference sequence). CDR3 length: 17 amino acids. The CDR3 nucleotides are TGTGCCAGCAGTTTATCCATAGACAGCGTCAACACCGGGGAGCTGTTTTTT. Its translation: CASSLSIDSVNTGELFF.

This clonotype came up many times. The rearrangement joins TRBV5-4 to TRBJ2-2; 11 positions match TRBD2. Germline V gene data show CDR1 as SGHNT and CDR2 as YYREEE (reference sequence). The CDR3 is made up of 17 amino acids. Trimming took 3 bases from V and 4 from J; bases not matched to a gene: 8. The CDR3 reads CASSSPLAGVTTGELFF. CDR3 nucleotides: TGTGCCAGCAGCTCCCCACTAGCGGGAGTGACCACCGGGGAGCTGTTTTTT. Using reference TRBV5-4 and TRBJ2-2 for the parts outside the CDR3, the full variable domain is ETGVTQSPTHLIKTRGQQVTLRCSSQSGHNTVSWYQQALGQGPQFIFQYYREEENGRGNFPPRFSGLQFPNYSSELNVNALELDDSALYLCASSSPLAGVTTGELFFGEGSRLTVL.

This clonotype was detected only a few times. The CDR3 here is CASSGLAGGPGEQFF. CDR3 in DNA: TGTGCCAGCAGTGGTCTAGCGGGAGGGCCAGGGGAGCAGTTCTTC. The chain carries TRBV6-2 or TRBV6-3 and TRBJ2-1, with 12 bases that match TRBD2. The V gene's germline CDR1 is MNHEY and CDR2 SVGEGT. The CDR3 contains 15 residues. J gave up 10 bases and V 5 bases, and 9 bases lay outside the gene matches.

This clonotype came up a few times. The chain employs TRBV6-1 and TRBJ2-3, with TRBD2 matching over 12 bases. V was clipped by 3 bases and J by 3 bases; unmatched bases: 1. Germline CDR1 is MNHNS and CDR2 is SASEGT. The CDR3 is 15 residues long. DNA of the CDR3: TGTGCCAGCAGTGACGGGACTAGCGGGACAGATACGCAGTATTTT. Translating it yields CASSDGTSGTDTQYF.

This clonotype was counted ten times or more. The chain uses TRBV2 and TRBJ2-6; 9 positions agree with TRBD1. Germline V lookup: CDR1 SNHLY, CDR2 FYNNEI. Germline trimming cut 6 bases from V and 1 base from J; bases unmatched to any gene: 4. CDR3 length: 16 amino acids. The CDR3 protein is CASRDRGPSGANVLTF. In nucleotides, the CDR3 is TGTGCCAGCAGGGACAGGGGACCATCTGGGGCCAACGTCCTGACTTTC.

This clonotype has a count of ten or more. The gene calls are TRBV6-4 and TRBJ1-2; the D is unclear. From germline, CDR1 is MRHNA and CDR2 SNTAGT. CDR3 length equals 12 residues. V lost 2 bases and J 3 bases, leaving 4 bases between the germline ends. The CDR3 loop is CASSDAHYGYTF. CDR3 sequence (DNA): TGTGCCAGCAGTGACGCCCACTATGGCTACACCTTC.

This clonotype turned up a few times. A junction boundary mismatches the germline segment, possibly from a read error. The rearrangement links TRBV20-1 to TRBJ2-7, with TRBD1 matching 10 bases. The length of the CDR3 is 16 residues. Germline V lookup: CDR1 DFQATT, CDR2 SNEGSKA (reference sequence). Written as DNA, the CDR3 is TGCAGTGCCCTAAATCGGGACAGGGGTAACTCCTGCGAGCAGTACTTC. Translated: CSALNRDRGNSCEQYF.

This clonotype has ten or more counts. The gene calls are TRBV11-2 and TRBJ2-7; TRBD2 might be the D (6 bases). The V end was cut by 6 bases, the J end by 4 bases, with 13 bases between. Germline V gene data show CDR1 as SGHAT and CDR2 as FQNNGV. The CDR3 consists of 13 residues. The CDR3 region has the DNA TGTGCCAGCAGTTGGGCAGGAGGGTACGAGCAGTACTTC. This gives the protein CASSWAGGYEQYF.

The chain links TRBV11-2 to TRBJ2-7; the D is unclear. CDR3 length equals 12 residues. Germline CDR1 reads SGHAT; CDR2 reads FQNNGV. V shed 7 bases and J shed 2 bases, with 9 bases lying between them. CDR3 sequence reads: CASTPGPYEQYF. The CDR3 bases are TGTGCCAGCACCCCAGGCCCCTACGAGCAGTACTTC.

The gene calls are TRBV7-3 and TRBJ2-1; 8 positions agree with TRBD2. Germline CDR1 is SGHTA and CDR2 is FQGTGA. The CDR3 is made up of 13 amino acids. The ends lost 2 bases at V and 9 bases at J; junction bases unmatched: 3. The CDR3 region is CASSLAGGGEQFF. Written as DNA, the CDR3 is TGTGCCAGCAGCTTAGCGGGAGGAGGTGAGCAGTTCTTC.

This clonotype was seen many times. The chain couples TRBV2 to TRBJ2-7, with 7 bases aligning to TRBD1. The trim removed 4 bases at V and 3 bases at J, leaving 6 bases unmatched. Germline V gene lookup returns CDR1 SNHLY and CDR2 FYNNEI. CDR3 length equals 14 residues. For the CDR3, the DNA is TGTGCCAGCAGTGTAGCCGGGACAGTCTACGAGCAGTACTTC. Its protein is CASSVAGTVYEQYF.

V and J are TRBV4-3 and TRBJ2-5, with 7 bases fitting TRBD2. Trimming cost V 0 bases and J 9 bases; bases outside gene matches: 19. This CDR3 has 18 residues. Germline V gene data show CDR1 as LGHNA and CDR2 as YSLEER. This CDR3 reads CASSQEFRVSGAFRAQYF. The CDR3 bases are TGCGCCAGCAGCCAAGAGTTTCGGGTCAGCGGGGCGTTCAGGGCCCAGTACTTC.

The CDR3 loop is CSVRTNYGYTF. CDR3 coding DNA: TGCAGCGTCCGGACTAACTATGGCTACACCTTC. The genes are TRBV29-1 and TRBJ1-2, with D uncertain. Trimming pared 6 bases from V and 0 bases from J, leaving 5 bases between. The germline V gene has CDR1 SQVTM and CDR2 ANQGSEA. This CDR3 comprises 11 residues.

This clonotype was picked up many times. The gene calls are TRBV6-1 and TRBJ1-1; D is unclear. The CDR3 has 14 residues. Trimming cost V 6 bases and J 7 bases, with 18 bases left between them. Germline CDR1 and CDR2: MNHNS and SASEGT. CDR3 in DNA: TGTGCCAGCAGCGTCGCGCCGAGGGAGGGTGAAGCTTTCTTT. This encodes CASSVAPREGEAFF.

This clonotype has only a few counts. The V and J genes are TRBV2 and TRBJ2-2; a weak D match, TRBD1 (5 bases). This CDR3 spans 14 amino acids. Germline V CDR1 and CDR2: SNHLY, FYNNEI. Trimming removed 8 bases from V and 5 bases from J, with 15 bases in between. The chain's CDR3 is CASYGRVETGELFF. CDR3 bases: TGTGCCAGCTACGGCAGGGTAGAGACCGGGGAGCTGTTTTTT.

This clonotype was seen many times. The rearrangement joins TRBV6-1 to TRBJ1-6, with 7 bases that match TRBD1. The J segment lost 7 bases and the V segment lost 7 bases, leaving 4 bases of the junction unmatched. From germline, CDR1 is MNHNS and CDR2 SASEGT. This CDR3 has 13 amino acids. The DNA for the CDR3 is TGTGCCAGCATTAGGGACAGAAATTCACCCCTCCACTTT. It encodes CASIRDRNSPLHF.

The gene calls are TRBV29-1 and TRBJ2-7; the D gene is possibly TRBD1 (6 bases). Germline CDR1 is SQVTM and CDR2 is ANQGSEA. V dropped 6 bases and J dropped 4 bases, with 16 bases sitting between them. This CDR3 is 13 amino acids long. The CDR3 nucleotides read TGCAGCGTCCAACGGGACATCAATTACGAGCAGTACTTC. Translating gives CSVQRDINYEQYF.

The genes are TRBV19 and TRBJ1-5; TRBD1 is a possible D gene (6 bases). Germline CDR1 is LNHDA and CDR2 is SQIVND (reference sequence). CDR3 length equals 14 residues. Trimming stripped 1 base from V and 7 bases from J, with 11 bases between. The CDR3 bases are TGTGCCAGTAGTATAGGTTCGGGGGGCCAGCCCCAGCATTTT. Its protein product is CASSIGSGGQPQHF.

This clonotype showed up many times. The rearrangement joins TRBV7-2 to TRBJ2-3; perhaps TRBD1 as D (6 bases). The germline CDR1 and CDR2 sequences are SGHTA and FQGNSA. This CDR3 contains 14 residues. V lost 4 bases and J lost 4, with 12 bases in between. CDR3 DNA: TGTGCCAGCAGCTCCCCCAGGGGCGCAGATACGCAGTATTTT. Residues: CASSSPRGADTQYF.